A selection of T cell receptor beta chains follows, all from one sample in a study of blood T cell repertoires in COVID-19. Sequenced by immunoSEQ multiplex PCR; TCRdb stores in-frame clones only, minus some. The sample has 300,000 to 400,000 clones; roughly 90% are singletons. The source material was peripheral blood. The receptors originated from a man between 25 and 39 years old with COVID-19, enrolled during active disease. Each CDR3 is given with its conserved first and last residue.

CDR3,V,J
CASSLIGGAGGYTF,TRBV5-1,TRBJ1-2
CASLSGGGTEAFF,TRBV3-1/TRBV3-2,TRBJ1-1
CASTPGTGEEKLFF,TRBV7-9,TRBJ1-4
CASSKTPALTRRQGMTGELFF,TRBV21-1,TRBJ2-2
CASGMDLNYEQYF,TRBV28,TRBJ2-7
CASSRQGGFNSPLHF,TRBV6-5,TRBJ1-6
CASSRTVQETQYF,TRBV18,TRBJ2-5
CASSPFSGGLVAEQYF,TRBV18,TRBJ2-7
CASSIPPAGSYGYTF,TRBV19,TRBJ1-2
CASSLTGGMSQPQHF,TRBV7-6,TRBJ1-5
CASSLGGQMYEQYF,TRBV28,TRBJ2-7
CATTGGDLNTEAFF,TRBV10-3,TRBJ1-1
CASSLRRDSSTDTQYF,TRBV7-8,TRBJ2-3
CASSFLQGSLEVVGGYTF,TRBV3-1/TRBV3-2,TRBJ1-2
CASSPDRVQSQPQHF,TRBV18,TRBJ1-5
CASSLRRDGTDTQYF,TRBV5-1,TRBJ2-3
CASSTGGDGTEAFF,TRBV18,TRBJ1-1
CASRIPGTGGRYGYTF,TRBV28,TRBJ1-2
CASSYSRGRVYNEQFF,TRBV6-2/TRBV6-3,TRBJ2-1
CASSLDAGPSYEQYF,TRBV7-2,TRBJ2-7
CASSGLRGRDQETQYF,TRBV9,TRBJ2-5
CASSVAQGLGYEQYF,TRBV9,TRBJ2-7
CASSLTGIPGANVLTF,TRBV5-1,TRBJ2-6
CARSLMGQAGNTIYF,TRBV5-3,TRBJ1-3
CAISEGLTTGDEQFF,TRBV10-3,TRBJ2-1
CASSLSRQGRGSYNEQFF,TRBV27,TRBJ2-1
CASSLGAADPPLHF,TRBV7-9,TRBJ1-6
CASSLRAFSSNQPQHF,TRBV27,TRBJ1-5
CASSPAGQGLFNEQFF,TRBV7-3,TRBJ2-1
CASSYQVAGGHEQFF,TRBV6-5,TRBJ2-1
CASSQQGPYNSPLHF,TRBV27,TRBJ1-6
CASSPGTGSRTDTQYF,TRBV18,TRBJ2-3
CASSSPDRGQETQYF,TRBV6-5,TRBJ2-5
CASSQGQGIDEQFF,TRBV6-6,TRBJ2-1
CATSRGQGGNQPQHF,TRBV15,TRBJ1-5
CASSSGQPPGTEAFF,TRBV28,TRBJ1-1
CASSLVGQGNYGYTF,TRBV7-9,TRBJ1-2
CASSTVGTSGYNEQFF,TRBV7-2,TRBJ2-1